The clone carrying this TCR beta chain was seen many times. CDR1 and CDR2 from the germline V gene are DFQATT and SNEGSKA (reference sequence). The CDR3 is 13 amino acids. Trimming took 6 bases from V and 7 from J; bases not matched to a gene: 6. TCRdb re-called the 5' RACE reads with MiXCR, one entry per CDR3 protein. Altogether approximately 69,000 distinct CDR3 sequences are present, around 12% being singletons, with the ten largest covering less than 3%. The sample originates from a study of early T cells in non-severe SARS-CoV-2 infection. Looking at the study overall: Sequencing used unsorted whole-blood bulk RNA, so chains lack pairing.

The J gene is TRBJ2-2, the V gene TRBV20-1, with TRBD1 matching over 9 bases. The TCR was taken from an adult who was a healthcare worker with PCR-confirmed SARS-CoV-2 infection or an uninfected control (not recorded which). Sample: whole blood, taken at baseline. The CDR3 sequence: CSAPRTGVGELFF. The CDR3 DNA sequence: TGCAGTGCCCCCAGGACAGGGGTCGGGGAGCTGTTTTTT.